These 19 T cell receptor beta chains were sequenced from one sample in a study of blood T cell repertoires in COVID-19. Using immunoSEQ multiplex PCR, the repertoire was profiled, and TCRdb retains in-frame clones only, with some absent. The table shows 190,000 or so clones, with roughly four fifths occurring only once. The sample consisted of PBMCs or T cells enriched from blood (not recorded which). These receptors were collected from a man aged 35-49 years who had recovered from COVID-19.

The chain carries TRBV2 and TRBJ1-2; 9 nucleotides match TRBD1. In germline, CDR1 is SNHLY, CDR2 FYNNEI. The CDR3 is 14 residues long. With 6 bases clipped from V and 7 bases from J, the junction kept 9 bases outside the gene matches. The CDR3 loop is CASSPGQGAPGYTF. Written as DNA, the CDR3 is TGTGCCAGCAGCCCGGGACAGGGAGCGCCTGGCTACACCTTC.

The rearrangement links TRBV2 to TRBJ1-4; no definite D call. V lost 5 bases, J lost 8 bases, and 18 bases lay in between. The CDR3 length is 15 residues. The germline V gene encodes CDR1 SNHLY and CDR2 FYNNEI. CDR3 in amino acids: CASSSYYGVGEKLFF. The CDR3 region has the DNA TGTGCCAGCAGTTCCTATTACGGTGTCGGGGAAAAACTGTTTTTT. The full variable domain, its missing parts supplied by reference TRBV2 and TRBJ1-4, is EPEVTQTPSHQVTQMGQEVILRCVPISNHLYFYWYRQILGQKVEFLVSFYNNEISEKSEIFDDQFSVERPDGSNFTLKIRSTKLEDSAMYFCASSSYYGVGEKLFFGSGTQLSVL.

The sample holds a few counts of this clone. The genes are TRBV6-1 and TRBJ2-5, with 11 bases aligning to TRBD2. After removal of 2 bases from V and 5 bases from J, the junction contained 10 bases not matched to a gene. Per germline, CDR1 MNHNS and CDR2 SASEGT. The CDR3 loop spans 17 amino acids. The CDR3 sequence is CASSESGKRTSGETQYF. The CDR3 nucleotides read TGTGCCAGCAGTGAATCCGGAAAGAGGACTAGCGGGGAGACCCAGTACTTC.

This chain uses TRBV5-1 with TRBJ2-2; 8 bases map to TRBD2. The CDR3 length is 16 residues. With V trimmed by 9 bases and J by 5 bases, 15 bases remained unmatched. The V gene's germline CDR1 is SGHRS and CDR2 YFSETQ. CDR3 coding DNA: TGCGCCACTCAGCAAGTAATTGCGGGAGGAACCGGGGAGCTGTTTTTT. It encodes CATQQVIAGGTGELFF.

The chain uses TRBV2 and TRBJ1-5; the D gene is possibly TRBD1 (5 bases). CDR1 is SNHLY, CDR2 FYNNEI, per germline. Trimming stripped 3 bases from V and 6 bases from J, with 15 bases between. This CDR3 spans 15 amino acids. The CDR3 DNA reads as TGTGCCAGCAGTGAGGACAACTTAAGGGTTCAGCCCCAGCATTTT. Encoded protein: CASSEDNLRVQPQHF.

In DNA form, the CDR3 reads TGTGCCAGCAGCCCCCCCGGGACTCTTGCCGATTATGGCTACACCTTC. Encoded protein: CASSPPGTLADYGYTF. The rearrangement joins TRBV9 to TRBJ1-2; tentatively, D is TRBD1 (5 bases). CDR1 and CDR2 (germline): SGDLS, YYNGEE. The length of the CDR3 is 16 residues. The V end lost 4 bases, the J end lost 5 bases, and 21 bases lay between the germline ends.

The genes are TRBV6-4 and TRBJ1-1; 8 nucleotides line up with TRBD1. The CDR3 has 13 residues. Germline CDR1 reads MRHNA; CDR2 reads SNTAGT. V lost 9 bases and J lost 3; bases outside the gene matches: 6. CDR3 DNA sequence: TGTGCCAGTTCGACAGGGGCCCACACTGAAGCTTTCTTT. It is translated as CASSTGAHTEAFF.

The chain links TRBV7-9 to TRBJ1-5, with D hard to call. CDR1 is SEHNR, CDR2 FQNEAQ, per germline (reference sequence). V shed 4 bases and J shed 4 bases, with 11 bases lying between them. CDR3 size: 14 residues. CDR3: CASSSLGANQPQHF. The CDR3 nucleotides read TGTGCCAGCAGCTCCCTGGGAGCTAATCAGCCCCAGCATTTT.

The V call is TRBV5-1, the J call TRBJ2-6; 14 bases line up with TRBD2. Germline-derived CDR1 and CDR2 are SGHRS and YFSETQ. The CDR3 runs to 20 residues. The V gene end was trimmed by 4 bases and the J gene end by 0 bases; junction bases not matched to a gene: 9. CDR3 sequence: CASSLWGTSGGTSGANVLTF. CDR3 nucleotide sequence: TGCGCCAGCAGCCTATGGGGGACTAGCGGGGGAACCTCTGGGGCCAACGTCCTGACTTTC.

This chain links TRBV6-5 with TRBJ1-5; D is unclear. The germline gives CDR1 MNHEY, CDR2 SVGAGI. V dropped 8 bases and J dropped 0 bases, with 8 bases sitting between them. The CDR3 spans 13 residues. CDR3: CASGPFSNQPQHF. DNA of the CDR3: TGTGCCAGCGGGCCGTTTAGCAATCAGCCCCAGCATTTT.

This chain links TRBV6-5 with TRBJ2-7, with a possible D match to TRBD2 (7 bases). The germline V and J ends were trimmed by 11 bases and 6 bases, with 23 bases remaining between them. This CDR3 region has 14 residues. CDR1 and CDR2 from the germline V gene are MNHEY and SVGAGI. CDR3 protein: CACRRGLAGREQYF. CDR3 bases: TGTGCCTGCCGGCGGGGGCTCGCCGGACGCGAGCAGTACTTC.

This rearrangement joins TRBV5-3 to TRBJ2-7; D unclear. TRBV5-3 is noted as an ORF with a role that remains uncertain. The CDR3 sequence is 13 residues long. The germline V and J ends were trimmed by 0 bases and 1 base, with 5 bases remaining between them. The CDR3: CARSLASSYEQYF. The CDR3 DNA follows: TGTGCCAGAAGCTTGGCCAGTTCCTACGAGCAGTACTTC.

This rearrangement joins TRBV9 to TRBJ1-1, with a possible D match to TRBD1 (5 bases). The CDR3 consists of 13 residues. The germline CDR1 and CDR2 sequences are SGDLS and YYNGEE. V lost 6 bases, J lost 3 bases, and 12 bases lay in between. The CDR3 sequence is CASNRGGDTEAFF. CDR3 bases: TGTGCCAGCAACCGGGGGGGTGACACTGAAGCTTTCTTT.

The CDR3 coding sequence is TGCGCCAGCAGCTTGATCGGGGACACCAAAGAGACCCAGTACTTC. Protein: CASSLIGDTKETQYF. The V call is TRBV5-1, the J call TRBJ2-5; D might be TRBD1 (6 bases). Germline-derived CDR1 and CDR2 are SGHRS and YFSETQ. This CDR3 is built from 15 residues. V was pared by 1 base and J by 3 bases, with 13 bases between.

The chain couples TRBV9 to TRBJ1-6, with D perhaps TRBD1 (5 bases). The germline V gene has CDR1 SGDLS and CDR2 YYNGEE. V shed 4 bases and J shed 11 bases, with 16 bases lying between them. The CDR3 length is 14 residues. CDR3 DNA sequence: TGTGCCAGCAGCCGGACACAAAAAGAGACACCCCTCCACTTT. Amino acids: CASSRTQKETPLHF.

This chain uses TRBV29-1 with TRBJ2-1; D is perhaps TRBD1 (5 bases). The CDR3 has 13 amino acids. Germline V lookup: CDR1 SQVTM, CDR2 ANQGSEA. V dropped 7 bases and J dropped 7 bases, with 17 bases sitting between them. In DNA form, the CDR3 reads TGCAGCGCCCGAGGACCACAGGTAAATGAGCAGTTCTTC. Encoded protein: CSARGPQVNEQFF.

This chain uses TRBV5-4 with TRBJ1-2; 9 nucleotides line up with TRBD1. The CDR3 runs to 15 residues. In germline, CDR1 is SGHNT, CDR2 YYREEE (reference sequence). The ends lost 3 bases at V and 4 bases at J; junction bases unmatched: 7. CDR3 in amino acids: CASSSPDRGRYGYTF. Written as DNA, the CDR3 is TGTGCCAGCAGCTCGCCGGACAGGGGACGCTATGGCTACACCTTC.

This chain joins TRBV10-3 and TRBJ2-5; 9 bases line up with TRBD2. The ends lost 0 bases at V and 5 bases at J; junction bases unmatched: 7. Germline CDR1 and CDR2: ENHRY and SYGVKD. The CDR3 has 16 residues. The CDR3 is CAISESSGRIGETQYF. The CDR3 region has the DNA TGTGCCATCAGTGAGTCAAGCGGGAGGATCGGCGAGACCCAGTACTTC.

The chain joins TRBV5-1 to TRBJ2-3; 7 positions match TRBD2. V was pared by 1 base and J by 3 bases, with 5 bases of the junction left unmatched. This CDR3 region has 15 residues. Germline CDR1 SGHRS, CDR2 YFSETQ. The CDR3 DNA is TGCGCCAGCAGCTTGAAGCGGGGATATACAGATACGCAGTATTTT. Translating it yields CASSLKRGYTDTQYF.